Listed here are 18 T cell receptor beta chains from one sample, sequenced in a study of T cell responses to AZD1222 COVID-19 vaccine (dated by TCRdb to the early 2020s). The library relied on the immunoSEQ multiplex PCR assay. Here the immuneACCESS table is served through TCRdb, limited to in-frame sequences with V and J called. Missing clones are a known gap in these copies; in checked studies unresolved V genes cover under half, and the rest lacks a known reason. This sample is represented by nearly 110,000 clones; more than 70% of them were singletons. About 7% of the sample belongs to the ten largest clones. In the paper's terms, the time point label means: baseline before first vaccination. The sample here was peripheral blood, taken on day 0 of AZD1222 vaccination. All receptors come from an adult in good health.

V usage is TRBV10-3 and J usage is TRBJ2-5; TRBD1 might be the D (5 bases). The germline gives CDR1 ENHRY, CDR2 SYGVKD. Deletions cut 4 bases from V and 4 bases from J, with 16 bases between. The CDR3 runs 15 residues. CDR3 loop: CAISGRGSGSETQYF. CDR3 DNA sequence: TGTGCCATCAGTGGTAGGGGATCGGGTTCAGAGACCCAGTACTTC.

This chain uses TRBV4-2 with TRBJ2-7; D uncertain. CDR1 LGHNA and CDR2 YNFKEQ come from the germline V gene. The CDR3 is 12 amino acids. V lost 0 bases and J 8 bases, leaving 8 bases between the germline ends. The CDR3 region has the DNA TGTGCCAGCAGCCAAGATTTGGAGCAGCAGTACTTC. This codes for CASSQDLEQQYF.

The genes are TRBV29-1 and TRBJ2-3; the D gene is possibly TRBD2 (6 bases). Germline-derived CDR1 and CDR2 are SQVTM and ANQGSEA. Trimming took off 8 bases at V and 5 bases at J, with 17 bases between the two ends. The CDR3 is made up of 13 amino acids. The CDR3 loop is CSTRRLAIDTQYF. The CDR3 DNA is TGCAGCACCCGTCGGCTAGCGATAGATACGCAGTATTTT.

The chain links TRBV12-3 or TRBV12-4 to TRBJ1-5, with a tentative D call TRBD1 (6 bases). V shed 8 bases and J shed 3 bases, with 11 bases lying between them. CDR3 length: 13 residues. CDR3 region: CASGRGFNQPQHF. CDR3 sequence (DNA): TGTGCCAGCGGTAGGGGGTTCAATCAGCCCCAGCATTTT.

CDR3 in amino acids: CASRKGQEVTEAFF. As DNA, the CDR3 is TGCGCCAGCAGGAAGGGACAGGAGGTCACTGAAGCTTTCTTT. This chain uses TRBV5-1 with TRBJ1-1; 8 bases line up with TRBD1. Germline V gives CDR1 SGHRS, CDR2 YFSETQ. The CDR3 spans 14 residues. Losses at the gene ends were 5 bases for V and 4 bases for J; bases not matched to a gene: 7.

This clone showed up just once. V usage is TRBV5-1 and J usage is TRBJ2-3, with 11 bases lining up with TRBD2. Germline V gene data show CDR1 as SGHRS and CDR2 as YFSETQ. V lost 4 bases, J lost 4 bases, and 8 bases stayed unmatched. CDR3 length: 16 amino acids. The chain's CDR3 is CASSPDLAGGPDTQYF. DNA for the CDR3: TGCGCCAGCAGCCCCGATCTAGCGGGAGGACCAGATACGCAGTATTTT.

The V gene is TRBV5-1, the J gene TRBJ1-2; D call uncertain. V was trimmed by 6 bases and J by 8 bases, leaving 23 bases between them. This CDR3 region has 15 residues. CDR1 SGHRS and CDR2 YFSETQ come from the germline V gene. The CDR3 protein is CASTPPRVLWGGYTF. The CDR3 nucleotides are TGCGCCAGCACCCCCCCCCGGGTTCTCTGGGGAGGCTACACCTTC.

The gene calls are TRBV28 and TRBJ2-7; TRBD1 is a possible D gene (6 bases). Germline assignment: CDR1 MDHEN and CDR2 SYDVKM. V was pared by 5 bases and J by 0 bases, with 14 bases between. This CDR3 is built from 15 residues. The DNA for the CDR3 is TGTGCCAGCAGTGGGCCCCAGGGGCGCTCCTACGAGCAGTACTTC. Its translation is CASSGPQGRSYEQYF.

This rearrangement joins TRBV18 to TRBJ2-1, with D unclear. Between the trimmed V and J ends, which lost 2 bases and 3 bases, there was a span of 5 bases. There are 13 residues in the CDR3. The germline V gene has CDR1 KGHSH and CDR2 LQKENI. In DNA, the CDR3 is TGTGCCAGCTCACCAAATGACTACAATGAGCAGTTCTTC. Translated, it gives CASSPNDYNEQFF.

The chain is built from TRBV7-2 and TRBJ1-6; D is possibly TRBD1 (5 bases). Germline lookup yields CDR1 SGHTA and CDR2 FQGNSA. The V end was cut by 2 bases, the J end by 6 bases, with 11 bases between. The CDR3 runs 15 residues. Here the CDR3 DNA reads TGTGCCAGCAGCTTATATCAGGGAGCTAATTCACCCCTCCACTTT. Translating gives CASSLYQGANSPLHF.

This CDR3 is CASSAYRGGVGDTQYF. In DNA form, the CDR3 reads TGTGCCAGCAGCGCCTACAGGGGAGGGGTAGGAGATACGCAGTATTTT. J is TRBJ2-3 and V is TRBV21-1. TRBV21-1 is listed as a pseudogene. This CDR3 comprises 16 residues.

V usage is TRBV7-2 and J usage is TRBJ1-3, with D perhaps TRBD1 (5 bases). The germline gives CDR1 SGHTA, CDR2 FQGNSA. With 3 bases removed from V and 4 bases from J, the gap between germline ends came to 13 bases. This CDR3 comprises 15 residues. The CDR3 region is CASSFGSGRGNTIYF. The CDR3, as DNA: TGTGCCAGCAGCTTCGGGTCAGGGAGAGGAAACACCATATATTTT.

The chain uses TRBV28 and TRBJ2-1; TRBD2 agrees at 11 bases. Looked up from germline, CDR1 is MDHEN and CDR2 is SYDVKM. This CDR3 has 22 residues. Trimming at V came to 5 bases and at J to 0 bases, leaving 21 bases not matched to a gene. The CDR3 nucleotides read TGTGCCAGCAGTCCACTGTGGCTAGCGGGAGGCCTTCTTGTCCCCTCCTACAATGAGCAGTTCTTC. Its translation: CASSPLWLAGGLLVPSYNEQFF.

This chain uses TRBV9 with TRBJ2-2; D might be TRBD1 (5 bases). Germline V gives CDR1 SGDLS, CDR2 YYNGEE. This CDR3 spans 15 amino acids. Trimming pared 0 bases from V and 0 bases from J, leaving 6 bases between. The CDR3 DNA reads as TGTGCCAGCAGCGTAGGGACACCGAACACCGGGGAGCTGTTTTTT. Protein: CASSVGTPNTGELFF.

The chain combines TRBV6-5 with TRBJ2-6, with D maybe TRBD1 (6 bases). Germline V gives CDR1 MNHEY, CDR2 SVGAGI. V was clipped by 5 bases and J by 2 bases, with 10 bases between them. The CDR3 totals 15 residues. CDR3 amino acids: CASSPGHAGANVLTF. The CDR3 DNA follows: TGTGCCAGCAGTCCGGGACATGCTGGGGCCAACGTCCTGACTTTC.

This chain joins TRBV7-3 and TRBJ2-3, with D possibly being TRBD1 (5 bases). There are 16 residues in the CDR3. Trimming removed 2 bases from V and 6 bases from J, with 18 bases in between. Germline V gives CDR1 SGHTA, CDR2 FQGTGA. The CDR3 coding sequence is TGTGCCAGCAGCTTAGGATCAGGGAAGGTTGGTGATACGCAGTATTTT. This translates into CASSLGSGKVGDTQYF.

The chain has TRBV3-1 (or the pseudogene TRBV3-2) and TRBJ2-1; TRBD2 agrees at 9 bases. The CDR3 is 16 residues long. From germline, CDR1 is LGHDT and CDR2 YNNKEL (reference sequence). Trimming at V came to 0 bases and at J to 5 bases, leaving 5 bases not matched to a gene. In DNA form, the CDR3 reads TGTGCCAGCAGCCAAGAGTCGACTAGCGGAGACAATGAGCAGTTCTTC. Its translation is CASSQESTSGDNEQFF.

The chain has TRBV19 and TRBJ2-7; TRBD2 might be the D (6 bases). The germline CDR1 and CDR2 sequences are LNHDA and SQIVND (reference sequence). The V gene lost 3 bases and the J gene lost 6 bases, with 15 bases spanning the gap. This CDR3 contains 14 residues. Here the CDR3 DNA reads TGTGCCAGTAGTATTCGGGGGTTCGGGGGCGAGCAGTACTTC. Its protein product is CASSIRGFGGEQYF.